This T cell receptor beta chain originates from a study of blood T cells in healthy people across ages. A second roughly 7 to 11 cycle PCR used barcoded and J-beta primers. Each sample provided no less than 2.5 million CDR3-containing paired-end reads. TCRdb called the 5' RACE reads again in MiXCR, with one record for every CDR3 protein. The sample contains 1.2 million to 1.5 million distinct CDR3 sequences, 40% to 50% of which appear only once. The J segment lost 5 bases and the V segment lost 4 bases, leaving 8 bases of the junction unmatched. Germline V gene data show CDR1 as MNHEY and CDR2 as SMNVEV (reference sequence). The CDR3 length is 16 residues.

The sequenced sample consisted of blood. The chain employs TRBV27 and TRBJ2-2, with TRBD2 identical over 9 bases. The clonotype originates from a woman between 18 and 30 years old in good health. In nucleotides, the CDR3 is TGTGCCAGCAGTTCCCGAAGACTAGCGGCAACCGGGGAGCTGTTTTTT. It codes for CASSSRRLAATGELFF.